A single sample gave rise to the 12 T cell receptor beta chains below, sequenced in a study of blood T cells in healthy people across ages. The authors ran a second PCR of 7 to 11 cycles using a sample-barcoded 5' primer and a J-beta primer mix. Via MiXCR, TCRdb re-called the 5' RACE reads, giving one row per CDR3 protein. The table lists some 710,000 distinct CDR3 sequences, 22% of them singletons. The source material was blood. All receptors derive from a man aged 65 to 85 in good health.

This clonotype was counted only a few times. The chain recombines TRBV7-2 with TRBJ2-3, with 7 nucleotides matching TRBD2. Losses at the gene ends were 6 bases for V and 2 bases for J; bases not matched to a gene: 2. The CDR3 totals 13 residues. Looked up from germline, CDR1 is SGHTA and CDR2 is FQGNSA. The CDR3 DNA is TGTGCCAGCAGACTAGCGTCCACAGATACGCAGTATTTT. Translated: CASRLASTDTQYF.

In this sample, this clonotype turned up a few times. This chain links TRBV10-2 with TRBJ2-6; D is ambiguous. Germline V gene sequence: CDR1 WSHSY, CDR2 SAAADI. V gave up 8 bases and J gave up 2 bases, with 10 bases separating them. The CDR3 is 14 amino acids. CDR3 DNA: TGCGCCAGCTTGGTGGATACTGGGGCCAACGTCCTGACTTTC. Its protein is CASLVDTGANVLTF.

The chain couples TRBV29-1 to TRBJ2-5; D is unresolved. CDR3 size: 13 residues. Germline V gene sequence: CDR1 SQVTM, CDR2 ANQGSEA. The V gene lost 1 base and the J gene lost 5 bases, with 11 bases spanning the gap. The CDR3 spells CSVEGNNRETQYF. The CDR3 nucleotides are TGCAGCGTTGAAGGGAATAACCGGGAGACCCAGTACTTC. Based on the CDR3 plus reference TRBV29-1 and TRBJ2-5, the full variable domain is SAVISQKPSRDICQRGTSLTIQCQVDSQVTMMFWYRQQPGQSLTLIATANQGSEATYESGFVIDKFPISRPNLTFSTLTVSNMSPEDSSIYLCSVEGNNRETQYFGPGTRLLVL.

The CDR3 coding sequence is TGTGCCATCAGTGGACAGGGATACACTGAAGCTTTCTTT. It encodes CAISGQGYTEAFF. The chain carries TRBV10-3 and TRBJ1-1; 7 bases map to TRBD1. The CDR3 runs 13 residues. Germline CDR1 and CDR2: ENHRY and SYGVKD. V trimming: 4 bases; J trimming: 3 bases; junction bases outside the gene matches: 2.

The chain carries TRBV9 and TRBJ1-2; 8 nucleotides align to TRBD1. The V and J ends lost 3 bases and 3 bases, in that order; junction bases with no gene match: 10. This CDR3 spans 16 amino acids. Germline V gene sequence: CDR1 SGDLS, CDR2 YYNGEE. The CDR3 sequence: CASSAPGTGGYYGYTF. The CDR3 bases are TGTGCCAGCAGCGCGCCCGGGACAGGAGGGTACTATGGCTACACCTTC.

This clonotype was seen many times. The CDR3 coding sequence is TGTGCCAGCAGTTTAGGGTCCCCTCAGAGGCAAGAGACCCAGTACTTC. Translating gives CASSLGSPQRQETQYF. The chain is built from TRBV12-3 or TRBV12-4 and TRBJ2-5; D not resolved. This CDR3 spans 16 amino acids. Trimming took 1 base from V and 2 from J, leaving 14 bases between them.

This clonotype was picked up a small number of times. The CDR3 sequence is CASSLTLTSGRGNEQFF. The CDR3 nucleotides are TGTGCCAGCAGTCTCACTCTGACTAGCGGGAGGGGGAATGAGCAGTTCTTC. V usage is TRBV28 and J usage is TRBJ2-1; 14 bases match TRBD2. V shed 5 bases and J 7 bases; nucleotides not matched to a gene: 10. CDR3 length: 17 residues. The V gene's germline CDR1 is MDHEN and CDR2 SYDVKM.

The rearrangement joins TRBV18 to TRBJ2-3; 10 nucleotides line up with TRBD2. The CDR3 is 16 residues long. Unmatched junction bases numbered 8, after V lost 3 bases and J lost 5 bases. CDR1 KGHSH and CDR2 LQKENI come from the germline V gene. CDR3 sequence reads: CASSPPAGGKEDTQYF. CDR3 bases: TGTGCCAGCTCACCCCCAGCGGGAGGGAAAGAAGATACGCAGTATTTT.

This clonotype was seen a handful of times. CDR3 amino acids: CASSVLWSPYNEQFF. The CDR3 DNA reads as TGTGCCAGCAGCGTATTGTGGTCCCCCTACAATGAGCAGTTCTTC. The chain uses TRBV9 and TRBJ2-1; no definite D call. The ends were cut back, 1 base at V and 2 bases at J, with 10 bases in the middle. The germline CDR1 and CDR2 sequences are SGDLS and YYNGEE. The CDR3 contains 15 residues.

The sample holds a few counts of this clonotype. The CDR3 region is CAISESGQGASGYTF. CDR3 DNA sequence: TGTGCCATCAGTGAGTCAGGACAGGGGGCGAGCGGCTACACCTTC. The rearrangement joins TRBV10-3 to TRBJ1-2; 11 bases align to TRBD1. The CDR3 contains 15 residues. Germline CDR1 and CDR2: ENHRY and SYGVKD. Trimming took 0 bases from V and 8 from J; bases not matched to a gene: 5.

Notes on this clonotype: A single base separates this from a much larger clone, so it may be a read error. No conserved phenylalanine or tryptophan ends this CDR3, so it is likely a read error. The chain carries TRBV6-2 or TRBV6-3 and TRBJ2-5; D gene ambiguous. The J call may be in error: the DNA end matches TRBJ2-1 better. Germline V CDR1 and CDR2: MNHEY, SVGEGT. This CDR3 region has 12 residues. CDR3 loop: CASSYSKGSQFL. The CDR3 bases are TGTGCCAGCAGTTACTCGAAAGGTTCGCAGTTCCTC.

V is TRBV24-1 and J is TRBJ2-1; D gene unclear. CDR1 and CDR2 from the germline V gene are KGHDR and SFDVKD. The CDR3 is made up of 13 amino acids. V was cut by 5 bases and J by 7 bases, with 11 bases left in between. The CDR3 sequence is CATSGTPANEQFF. CDR3 bases: TGTGCCACCAGTGGAACCCCGGCAAATGAGCAGTTCTTC.